These 23 T cell receptor beta chains were all obtained from the same sample, sequenced in a study of blood T cell repertoires in COVID-19 (dated by TCRdb to 2020 to 2021). Library preparation used the immunoSEQ multiplex PCR assay. TCRdb's version of the immuneACCESS table is confined to in-frame rearrangements and falls short of the full clone set. An unresolved V gene accounts for under half of the shortfall where checked; the remainder is of unknown origin. For this sample there are 84,000 or so clones; more than 60% appear just once. The ten largest make up approximately 51% of the sample. The sequenced material came from peripheral blood. These TCRs come from a human donor in a cohort sampled during active COVID-19.

This chain uses TRBV20-1 with TRBJ2-7; 12 bases agree with TRBD2. Germline V lookup: CDR1 DFQATT, CDR2 SNEGSKA (reference sequence). The CDR3 has 11 residues. V dropped 7 bases and J dropped 6; count of bases not matched to a gene: 1. The chain's CDR3 is CSGTSGIEQYF. The DNA of the CDR3 is TGCAGTGGGACTAGCGGGATCGAGCAGTACTTC.

This clone came up once. V is TRBV12-2 and J is TRBJ1-5; the table calls TRBD1, which could not be checked here. TRBV12-2 is a pseudogene locus. The CDR3 loop spans 16 amino acids. The CDR3 DNA reads as TGTGCAAGTCGCTTAGGGCCAGGCTATTGTAATCAGCCCCAGCATTTT. Its protein product is CASRLGPGYCNQPQHF.

The chain recombines TRBV7-3 with TRBJ1-1; D uncertain. This CDR3 has 13 residues. Germline V CDR1 and CDR2: SGHTA, FQGTGA. Trimming removed 4 bases at V and 4 bases at J, with 10 bases between. CDR3 sequence: CASSSGGITEAFF. The CDR3 DNA reads TGTGCCAGCAGCTCGGGAGGGATCACTGAAGCTTTCTTT. Variable domain in full (rest from reference TRBV7-3 and TRBJ1-1): GAGVSQTPSNKVTEKGKYVELRCDPISGHTALYWYRQSLGQGPEFLIYFQGTGAADDSGLPNDRFFAVRPEGSVSTLKIQRTERGDSAVYLCASSSGGITEAFFGQGTRLTVV.

The rearrangement joins TRBV4-3 to TRBJ2-3; 7 nucleotides match TRBD2. The CDR3 runs 16 residues. Unmatched junction bases numbered 11, after V lost 0 bases and J lost 8 bases. Germline values: CDR1 LGHNA, CDR2 YSLEER. CDR3 protein: CASSQEPSGLRSTQYF. The CDR3 DNA follows: TGCGCCAGCAGCCAAGAACCTAGCGGACTTCGGAGTACGCAGTATTTT.

The chain recombines TRBV28 with TRBJ2-1; 7 bases map to TRBD2. CDR3 length: 16 amino acids. V was clipped by 4 bases and J by 10 bases; unmatched bases: 16. Germline lookup yields CDR1 MDHEN and CDR2 SYDVKM. CDR3 in amino acids: CASSSHGAGVFGEQFF. CDR3 DNA: TGTGCCAGCAGTTCCCATGGCGCGGGAGTGTTCGGGGAGCAGTTCTTC.

V usage is TRBV4-2 and J usage is TRBJ1-1, with D perhaps TRBD1 (5 bases). Trimming removed 2 bases from V and 10 bases from J, with 17 bases in between. The germline V gene encodes CDR1 LGHNA and CDR2 YNFKEQ. The CDR3 has 14 residues. The CDR3 reads CASSQRGEGRGAFF. DNA of the CDR3: TGTGCCAGCAGCCAACGAGGGGAGGGCCGGGGAGCTTTCTTT.

This chain joins TRBV19 and TRBJ1-4; 8 positions match TRBD1. Trimming cost V 6 bases and J 8 bases; bases outside gene matches: 11. Germline CDR1 is LNHDA and CDR2 is SQIVND (reference sequence). This CDR3 comprises 15 residues. Here the CDR3 reads CASSPSGQGKEKLFF. The CDR3, as DNA: TGTGCCAGTAGCCCCTCTGGACAGGGAAAAGAAAAACTGTTTTTT.

The V call is TRBV5-6, the J call TRBJ2-5; a weak D match, TRBD2 (5 bases). The CDR3 covers 15 residues. CDR1 is SGHDT and CDR2 is YYEEEE in the germline V gene. The V end was cut by 6 bases, the J end by 1 base, with 16 bases between. Written as DNA, the CDR3 is TGTGCCAGCACCTCTTCCCGGGAATTCCAAGAGACCCAGTACTTC. Translated: CASTSSREFQETQYF. The full variable domain, rest sourced from reference TRBV5-6 and TRBJ2-5, is DAGVTQSPTHLIKTRGQQVTLRCSPKSGHDTVSWYQQALGQGPQFIFQYYEEEERQRGNFPDRFSGHQFPNYSSELNVNALLLGDSALYLCASTSSREFQETQYFGPGTRLLVL.

The genes are TRBV10-3 and TRBJ2-4, with a possible D match to TRBD2 (7 bases). Deletions cut 4 bases from V and 0 bases from J, with 13 bases between. Germline values: CDR1 ENHRY, CDR2 SYGVKD. There are 16 residues in the CDR3. CDR3 in amino acids: CAISGGGAVAKNIQYF. CDR3 DNA: TGTGCCATCAGTGGAGGGGGGGCCGTAGCCAAAAACATTCAGTACTTC.

V and J are TRBV7-9 and TRBJ2-1; 9 bases agree with TRBD2. The CDR3 consists of 15 residues. Trimming cost V 4 bases and J 7 bases; bases outside gene matches: 8. Germline V gene lookup returns CDR1 SEHNR and CDR2 FQNEAQ (reference sequence). CDR3 sequence (DNA): TGTGCCAGCAGCTACGTGGCTAGCGGGAATAATGAGCAGTTCTTC. Translating it yields CASSYVASGNNEQFF.

The genes are TRBV12-5 and TRBJ2-3; a possible D gene is TRBD2 (6 bases). CDR1 is LGHNT, CDR2 FRNRAP, per germline. This CDR3 has 13 residues. V was shortened by 5 bases and J by 6 bases, with 12 bases between the two germline ends. The CDR3 nucleotides read TGTGCTAGTGGTGGGGGGTTATGGGATACGCAGTATTTT. This translates into CASGGGLWDTQYF.

In nucleotides, the CDR3 is TGTGCCAGCAGCCTAGGGACTAGCGGTCACAATGAGCAGTTCTTC. This gives the protein CASSLGTSGHNEQFF. V gene TRBV7-8 combines with J gene TRBJ2-1, with 11 nucleotides matching TRBD2. Germline values: CDR1 SGHVS, CDR2 FQNEAQ. V lost 5 bases, J lost 5 bases, and 5 bases stayed unmatched. The CDR3 totals 15 residues. The full variable domain, its missing parts supplied by reference TRBV7-8 and TRBJ2-1, is GAGVSQSPRYKVAKRGQDVALRCDPISGHVSLFWYQQALGQGPEFLTYFQNEAQLDKSGLPSDRFFAERPEGSVSTLKIQRTQQEDSAVYLCASSLGTSGHNEQFFGPGTRLTVL.

The chain joins TRBV7-2 to TRBJ2-1, with 12 bases lining up with TRBD2. Trimming took 5 bases from V and 4 from J; bases not matched to a gene: 15. The CDR3 is 19 residues long. Germline CDR1 reads SGHTA; CDR2 reads FQGNSA. CDR3 nucleotides: TGTGCCAGCAGCCCTCGGACTAGCGGGAAAGGAGGATCTTACAATGAGCAGTTCTTC. This translates into CASSPRTSGKGGSYNEQFF.

This chain connects TRBV18 to TRBJ1-2; the D gene is possibly TRBD1 (5 bases). The CDR3 runs to 15 residues. Looked up from germline, CDR1 is KGHSH and CDR2 is LQKENI. Trimming removed 6 bases at V and 3 bases at J, with 17 bases between. CDR3 in DNA: TGTGCCAGCTCGCCAGGCTCTACAGGAGACTATGGCTACACCTTC. This codes for CASSPGSTGDYGYTF.

The chain employs TRBV7-2 and TRBJ1-5, with D maybe TRBD1 (6 bases). The CDR3 loop spans 15 amino acids. Germline values: CDR1 SGHTA, CDR2 FQGNSA. The V gene lost 1 base and the J gene lost 6 bases, with 13 bases spanning the gap. CDR3 residues: CASSLGPGVGQPQHF. CDR3 sequence (DNA): TGTGCCAGCAGCTTAGGTCCAGGGGTAGGTCAGCCCCAGCATTTT.

This chain connects TRBV28 to TRBJ2-7, with D maybe TRBD2 (5 bases). The CDR3 is 13 residues long. Germline V lookup: CDR1 MDHEN, CDR2 SYDVKM. The germline V and J ends were trimmed by 3 bases and 0 bases, with 6 bases remaining between them. This CDR3 reads CASSFSGSYEQYF. CDR3 bases: TGTGCCAGCAGTTTCAGCGGCTCCTACGAGCAGTACTTC.

This clone was seen just once. The V gene is TRBV7-3, the J gene TRBJ2-1, with 14 bases that match TRBD2. The CDR3 consists of 17 residues. Germline V lookup: CDR1 SGHTA, CDR2 FQGTGA. V trimming: 5 bases; J trimming: 8 bases; junction bases outside the gene matches: 11. The chain's CDR3 is CASSPMTSGRAQDEQFF. The CDR3, as DNA: TGTGCCAGCAGCCCAATGACTAGCGGGAGGGCCCAGGATGAGCAGTTCTTC.

The J gene is TRBJ1-1, the V gene TRBV27; TRBD1 matches at 7 bases. The germline gives CDR1 MNHEY, CDR2 SMNVEV (reference sequence). V lost 6 bases, J lost 5 bases, and 9 bases stayed unmatched. CDR3 length: 14 amino acids. This chain's CDR3 is CASRLTGLGTEAFF. The DNA of the CDR3 is TGTGCCAGCAGGCTGACAGGGCTGGGGACTGAAGCTTTCTTT.

The V gene is TRBV6-1, the J gene TRBJ1-1; TRBD1 agrees at 8 bases. The CDR3 contains 17 residues. The germline CDR1 and CDR2 sequences are MNHNS and SASEGT. Unmatched junction bases numbered 8, after V lost 2 bases and J lost 0 bases. Written as DNA, the CDR3 is TGTGCCAGCAGTGAATTTCCAGGGGGCCGCATGAACACTGAAGCTTTCTTT. Its translation is CASSEFPGGRMNTEAFF.

The chain joins TRBV5-6 to TRBJ2-1, with D maybe TRBD2 (5 bases). The V and J ends lost 0 bases and 3 bases respectively, with 10 bases between them. The germline CDR1 and CDR2 sequences are SGHDT and YYEEEE. The CDR3 sequence is 15 residues long. In DNA, the CDR3 is TGTGCCAGCAGCTTGGTGCCCGGACTCTACAATGAGCAGTTCTTC. Its protein product is CASSLVPGLYNEQFF.

The V and J genes are TRBV29-1 and TRBJ2-5, with D tentatively TRBD2 (5 bases). This CDR3 region has 14 residues. Germline CDR1 reads SQVTM; CDR2 reads ANQGSEA. V gave up 6 bases and J gave up 2 bases, with 16 bases separating them. CDR3 nucleotides: TGCAGCGTCGGACTCAGGTACCAACAAGAGACCCAGTACTTC. Translated: CSVGLRYQQETQYF. The variable domain in full, with the rest retrieved from reference TRBV29-1 and TRBJ2-5, is SAVISQKPSRDICQRGTSLTIQCQVDSQVTMMFWYRQQPGQSLTLIATANQGSEATYESGFVIDKFPISRPNLTFSTLTVSNMSPEDSSIYLCSVGLRYQQETQYFGPGTRLLVL.

V usage is TRBV28 and J usage is TRBJ2-1; 13 bases are shared with TRBD2. The V and J ends lost 5 bases and 9 bases, in that order; junction bases with no gene match: 7. The CDR3 extends over 15 amino acids. Per the germline V gene, CDR1 is MDHEN and CDR2 is SYDVKM. The CDR3 here is CASSGTSGIGSEQFF. The CDR3, as DNA: TGTGCCAGCAGTGGGACTAGCGGGATAGGAAGTGAGCAGTTCTTC.

V gene TRBV9 combines with J gene TRBJ2-2, with D possibly matching TRBD2 (6 bases). CDR1 is SGDLS, CDR2 YYNGEE, per germline. This CDR3 has 14 residues. V was clipped by 0 bases and J by 8 bases, with 11 bases between them. The CDR3 is CASSVVQGGGELFF. CDR3 DNA sequence: TGTGCCAGCAGCGTAGTGCAGGGAGGTGGGGAGCTGTTTTTT.